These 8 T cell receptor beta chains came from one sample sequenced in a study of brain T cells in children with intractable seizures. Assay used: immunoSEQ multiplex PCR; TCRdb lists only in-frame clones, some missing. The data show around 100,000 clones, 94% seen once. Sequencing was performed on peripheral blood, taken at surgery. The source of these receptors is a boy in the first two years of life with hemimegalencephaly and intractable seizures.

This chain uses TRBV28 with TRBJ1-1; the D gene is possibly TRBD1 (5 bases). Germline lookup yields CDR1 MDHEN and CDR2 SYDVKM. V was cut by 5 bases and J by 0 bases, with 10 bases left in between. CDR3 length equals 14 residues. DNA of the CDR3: TGTGCCAGCAGTCTGGGGCGCGTGAACACTGAAGCTTTCTTT. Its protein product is CASSLGRVNTEAFF.

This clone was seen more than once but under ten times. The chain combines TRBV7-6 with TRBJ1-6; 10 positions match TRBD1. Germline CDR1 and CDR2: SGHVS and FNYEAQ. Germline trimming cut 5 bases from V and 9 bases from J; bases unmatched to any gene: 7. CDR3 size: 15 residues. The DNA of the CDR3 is TGTGCCAGCAGCGTGGGGACAGGGGACCTTTCACCCCTCCACTTT. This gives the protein CASSVGTGDLSPLHF.

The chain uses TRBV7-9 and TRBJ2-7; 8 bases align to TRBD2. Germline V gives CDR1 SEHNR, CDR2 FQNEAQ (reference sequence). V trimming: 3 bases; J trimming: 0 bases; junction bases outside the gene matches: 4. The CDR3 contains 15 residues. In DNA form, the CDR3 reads TGTGCCAGCAGCTTTTCGGGGGGGAGCTCCTACGAGCAGTACTTC. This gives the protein CASSFSGGSSYEQYF.

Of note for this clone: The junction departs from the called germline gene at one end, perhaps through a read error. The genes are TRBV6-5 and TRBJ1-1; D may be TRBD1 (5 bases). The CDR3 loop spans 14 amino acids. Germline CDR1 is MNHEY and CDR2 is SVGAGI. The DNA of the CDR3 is TGTGCCAGCCGTTATGGGACGGAGAACACTGAAGCTTTCTTT. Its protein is CASRYGTENTEAFF.

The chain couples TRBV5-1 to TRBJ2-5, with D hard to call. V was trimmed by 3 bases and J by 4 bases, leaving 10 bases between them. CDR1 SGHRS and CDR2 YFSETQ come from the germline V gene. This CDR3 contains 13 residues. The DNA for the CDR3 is TGCGCCAGCAGCTCGGCCCCTTTAGAGACCCAGTACTTC. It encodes CASSSAPLETQYF. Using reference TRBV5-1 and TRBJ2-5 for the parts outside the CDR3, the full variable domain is KAGVTQTPRYLIKTRGQQVTLSCSPISGHRSVSWYQQTPGQGLQFLFEYFSETQRNKGNFPGRFSGRQFSNSRSEMNVSTLELGDSALYLCASSSAPLETQYFGPGTRLLVL.

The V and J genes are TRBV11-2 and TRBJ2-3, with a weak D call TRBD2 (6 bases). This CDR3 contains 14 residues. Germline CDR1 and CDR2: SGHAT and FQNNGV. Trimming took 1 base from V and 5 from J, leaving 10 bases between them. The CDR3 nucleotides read TGTGCCAGCAGCTTAGTTGGGGGGTTAGATACGCAGTATTTT. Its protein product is CASSLVGGLDTQYF.

CDR3 sequence: CASSVDRAYTEAFF. The CDR3, as DNA: TGTGCCAGCAGCGTAGACAGGGCTTACACTGAAGCTTTCTTT. The chain carries TRBV9 and TRBJ1-1, with D possibly TRBD1 on 6 matching bases. The CDR3 has 14 residues. Trimming stripped 0 bases from V and 3 bases from J, with 9 bases between. Germline CDR1 SGDLS, CDR2 YYNGEE.

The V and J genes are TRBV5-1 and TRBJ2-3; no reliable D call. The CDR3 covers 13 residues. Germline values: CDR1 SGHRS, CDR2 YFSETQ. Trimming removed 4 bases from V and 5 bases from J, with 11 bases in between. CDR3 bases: TGCGCCAGCAGCGTTGGTATGAGAGATACGCAGTATTTT. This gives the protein CASSVGMRDTQYF.